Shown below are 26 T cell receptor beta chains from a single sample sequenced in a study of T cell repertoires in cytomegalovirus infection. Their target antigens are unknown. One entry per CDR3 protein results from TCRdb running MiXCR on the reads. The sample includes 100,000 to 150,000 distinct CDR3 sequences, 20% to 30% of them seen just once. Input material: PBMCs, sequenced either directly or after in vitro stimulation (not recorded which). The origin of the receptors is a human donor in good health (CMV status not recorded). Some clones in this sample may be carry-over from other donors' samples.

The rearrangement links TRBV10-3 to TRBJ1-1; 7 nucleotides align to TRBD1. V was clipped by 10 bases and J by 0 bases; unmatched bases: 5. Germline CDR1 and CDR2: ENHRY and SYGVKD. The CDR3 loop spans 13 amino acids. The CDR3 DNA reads TGTGCCACACGGGGGACAGTGAACACTGAAGCTTTCTTT. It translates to CATRGTVNTEAFF.

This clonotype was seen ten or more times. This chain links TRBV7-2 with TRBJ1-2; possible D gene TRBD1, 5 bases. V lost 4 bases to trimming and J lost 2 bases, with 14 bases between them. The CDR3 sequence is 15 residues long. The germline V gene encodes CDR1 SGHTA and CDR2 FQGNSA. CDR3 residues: CASSSRALQNYGYTF. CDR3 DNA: TGTGCCAGCAGCTCCAGGGCTCTACAGAACTATGGCTACACCTTC. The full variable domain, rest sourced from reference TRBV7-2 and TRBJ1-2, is GAGVSQSPSNKVTEKGKDVELRCDPISGHTALYWYRQSLGQGLEFLIYFQGNSAPDKSGLPSDRFSAERTGGSVSTLTIQRTQQEDSAVYLCASSSRALQNYGYTFGSGTRLTVV.

The CDR3 nucleotides are TGTGCCAGCAGCTTAGTTGGGGACTTTAAGCAGTTCTTC. Its translation: CASSLVGDFKQFF. The gene calls are TRBV11-2 and TRBJ2-1; the D gene is possibly TRBD2 (6 bases). Trimming shortened V by 1 base and J by 11 bases, and 12 bases separated the two germline ends. The CDR3 runs to 13 residues. The germline CDR1 and CDR2 sequences are SGHAT and FQNNGV.

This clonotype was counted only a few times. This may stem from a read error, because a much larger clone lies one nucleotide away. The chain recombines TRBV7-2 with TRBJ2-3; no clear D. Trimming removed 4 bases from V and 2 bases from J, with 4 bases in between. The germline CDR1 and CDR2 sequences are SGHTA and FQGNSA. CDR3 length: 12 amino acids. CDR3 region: CASSYYTDTQYF. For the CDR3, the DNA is TGTGCCAGCAGCTACTACACAGATACGCAGTATTTT. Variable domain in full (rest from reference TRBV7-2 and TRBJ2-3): GAGVSQSPSNKVTEKGKDVELRCDPISGHTALYWYRQSLGQGLEFLIYFQGNSAPDKSGLPSDRFSAERTGGSVSTLTIQRTQQEDSAVYLCASSYYTDTQYFGPGTRLTVL.

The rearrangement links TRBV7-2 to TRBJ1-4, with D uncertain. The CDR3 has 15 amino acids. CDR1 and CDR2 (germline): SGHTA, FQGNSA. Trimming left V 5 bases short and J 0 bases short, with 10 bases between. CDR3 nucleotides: TGTGCCAGCAGCCCGGACGGGCCAACTAATGAAAAACTGTTTTTT. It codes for CASSPDGPTNEKLFF.

CDR3 DNA sequence: TGTGCCAGCAGCTTAGGGACTAATCAAGAGACCCAGTACTTC. Residues: CASSLGTNQETQYF. The V gene is TRBV7-9, the J gene TRBJ2-5; D might be TRBD2 (6 bases). V was cut by 1 base and J by 2 bases, with 8 bases left in between. CDR1 is SEHNR and CDR2 is FQNEAQ in the germline V gene (reference sequence). The length of the CDR3 is 14 residues.

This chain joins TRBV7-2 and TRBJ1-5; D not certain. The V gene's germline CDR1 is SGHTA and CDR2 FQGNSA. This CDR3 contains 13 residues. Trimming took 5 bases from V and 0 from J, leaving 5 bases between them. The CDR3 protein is CASSGNSNQPQHF. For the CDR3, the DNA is TGTGCCAGCAGCGGGAATAGCAATCAGCCCCAGCATTTT.

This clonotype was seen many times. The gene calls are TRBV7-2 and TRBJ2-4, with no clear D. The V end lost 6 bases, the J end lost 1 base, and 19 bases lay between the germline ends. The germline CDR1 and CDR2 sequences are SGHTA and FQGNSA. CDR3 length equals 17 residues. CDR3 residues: CASRWHTSLEAKNIQYF. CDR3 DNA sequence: TGTGCCAGCAGGTGGCACACCTCGCTGGAGGCCAAAAACATTCAGTACTTC.

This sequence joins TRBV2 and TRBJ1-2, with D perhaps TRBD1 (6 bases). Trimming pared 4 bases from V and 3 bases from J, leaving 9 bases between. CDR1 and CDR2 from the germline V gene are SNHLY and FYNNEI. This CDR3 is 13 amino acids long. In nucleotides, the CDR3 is TGTGCCAGCAGTGGGTACAGGGACTATGGCTACACCTTC. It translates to CASSGYRDYGYTF.

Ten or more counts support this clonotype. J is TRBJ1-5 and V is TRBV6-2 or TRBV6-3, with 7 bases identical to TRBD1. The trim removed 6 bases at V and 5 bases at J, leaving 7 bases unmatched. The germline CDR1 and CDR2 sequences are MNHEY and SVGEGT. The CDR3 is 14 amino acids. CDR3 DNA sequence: TGTGCCAGCAGAGACGACAGGGTTTATCAGCCCCAGCATTTT. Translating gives CASRDDRVYQPQHF.

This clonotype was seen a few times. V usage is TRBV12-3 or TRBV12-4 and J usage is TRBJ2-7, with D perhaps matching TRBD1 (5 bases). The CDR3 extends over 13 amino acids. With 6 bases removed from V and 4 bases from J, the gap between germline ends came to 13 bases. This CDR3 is CASSSTDSYEQYF. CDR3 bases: TGTGCCAGCAGCTCCACTGACAGTTACGAGCAGTACTTC.

The CDR3 bases are TGTGCCAGCAGCTTTGACAGGGCCCATAATTCACCCCTCCACTTT. Its protein is CASSFDRAHNSPLHF. The genes are TRBV7-2 and TRBJ1-6, with 7 bases that match TRBD1. The V and J ends lost 3 bases and 5 bases, in that order; junction bases with no gene match: 4. The germline V gene has CDR1 SGHTA and CDR2 FQGNSA. The CDR3 length is 15 residues.

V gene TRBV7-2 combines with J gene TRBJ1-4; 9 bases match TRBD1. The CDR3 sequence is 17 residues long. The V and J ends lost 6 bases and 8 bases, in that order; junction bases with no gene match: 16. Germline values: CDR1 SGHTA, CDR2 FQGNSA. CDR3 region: CASRSTEPGQGREKLFF. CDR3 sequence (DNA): TGTGCCAGCAGGAGCACCGAGCCGGGACAGGGACGGGAAAAACTGTTTTTT.

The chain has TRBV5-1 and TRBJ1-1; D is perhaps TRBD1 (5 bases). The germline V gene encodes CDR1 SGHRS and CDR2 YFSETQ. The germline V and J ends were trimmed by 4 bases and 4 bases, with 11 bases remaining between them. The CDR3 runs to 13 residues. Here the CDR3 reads CASSGGWSTEAFF. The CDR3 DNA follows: TGCGCCAGCAGCGGGGGTTGGAGCACTGAAGCTTTCTTT.

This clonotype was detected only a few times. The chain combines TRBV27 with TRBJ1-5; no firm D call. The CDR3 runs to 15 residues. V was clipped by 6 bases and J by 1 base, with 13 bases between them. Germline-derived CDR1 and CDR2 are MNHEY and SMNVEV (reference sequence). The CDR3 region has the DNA TGTGCCAGCAGAAAAAGACCGGAGAGCAATCAGCCCCAGCATTTT. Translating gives CASRKRPESNQPQHF.

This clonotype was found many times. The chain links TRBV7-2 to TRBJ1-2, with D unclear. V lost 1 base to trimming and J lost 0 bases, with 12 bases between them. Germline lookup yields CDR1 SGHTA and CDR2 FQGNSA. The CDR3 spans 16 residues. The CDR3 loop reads CASSLGLALPNYGYTF. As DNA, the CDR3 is TGTGCCAGCAGCTTAGGACTGGCACTACCTAACTATGGCTACACCTTC.

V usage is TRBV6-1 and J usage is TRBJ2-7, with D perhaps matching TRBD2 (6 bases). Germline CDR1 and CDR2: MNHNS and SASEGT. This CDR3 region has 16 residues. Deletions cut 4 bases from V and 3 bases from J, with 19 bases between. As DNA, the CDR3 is TGTGCCAGCAGTGCGAACTTAGGAGGGTTTCACTACGAGCAGTACTTC. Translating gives CASSANLGGFHYEQYF.

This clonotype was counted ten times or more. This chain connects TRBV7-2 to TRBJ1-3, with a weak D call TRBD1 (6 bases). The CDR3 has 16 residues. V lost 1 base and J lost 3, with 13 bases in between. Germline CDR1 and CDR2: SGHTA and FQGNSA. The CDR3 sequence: CASSLGPGANGNTIYF. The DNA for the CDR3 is TGTGCCAGCAGCTTAGGTCCGGGGGCGAATGGAAACACCATATATTTT. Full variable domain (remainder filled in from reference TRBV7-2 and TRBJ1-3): GAGVSQSPSNKVTEKGKDVELRCDPISGHTALYWYRQSLGQGLEFLIYFQGNSAPDKSGLPSDRFSAERTGGSVSTLTIQRTQQEDSAVYLCASSLGPGANGNTIYFGEGSWLTVV.

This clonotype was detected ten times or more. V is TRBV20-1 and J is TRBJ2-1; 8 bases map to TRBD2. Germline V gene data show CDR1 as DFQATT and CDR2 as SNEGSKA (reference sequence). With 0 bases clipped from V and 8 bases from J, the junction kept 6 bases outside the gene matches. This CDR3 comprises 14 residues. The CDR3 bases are TGCAGTGCTAGAGATTGGGCGGGAGGTTATGAGCAGTTCTTC. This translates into CSARDWAGGYEQFF.

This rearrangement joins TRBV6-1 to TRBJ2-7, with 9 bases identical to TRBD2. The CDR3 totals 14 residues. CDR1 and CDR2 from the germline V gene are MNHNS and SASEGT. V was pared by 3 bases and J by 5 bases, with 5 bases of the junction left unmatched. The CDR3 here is CASSELAGLNEQYV. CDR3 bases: TGTGCCAGCAGTGAGCTAGCGGGACTCAACGAGCAGTACGTC.

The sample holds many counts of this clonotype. The CDR3 here is CASSTGLAGAYEQYF. The CDR3 DNA reads TGTGCCAGCAGCACGGGACTAGCGGGAGCATACGAGCAGTACTTC. The chain is built from TRBV7-2 and TRBJ2-7; TRBD2 aligns across 14 bases. The CDR3 extends over 15 amino acids. Germline CDR1 is SGHTA and CDR2 is FQGNSA. J gave up 4 bases and V 5 bases, and 4 bases lay outside the gene matches.

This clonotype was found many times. Here the CDR3 DNA reads TGTGCCAGTAAGCGGGAGAGTGGCGACGAGCAGTACTTC. Translation: CASKRESGDEQYF. The V gene is TRBV28, the J gene TRBJ2-7; 8 positions match TRBD2. Looked up from germline, CDR1 is MDHEN and CDR2 is SYDVKM. After removal of 9 bases from V and 5 bases from J, the junction contained 9 bases not matched to a gene. The CDR3 consists of 13 residues.

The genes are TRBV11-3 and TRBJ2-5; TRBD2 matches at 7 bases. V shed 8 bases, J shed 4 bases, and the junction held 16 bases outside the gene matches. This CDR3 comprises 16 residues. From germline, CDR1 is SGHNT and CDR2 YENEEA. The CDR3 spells CASGLGSRETPETQYF. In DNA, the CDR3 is TGTGCCAGCGGACTCGGGTCGCGGGAGACCCCAGAGACCCAGTACTTC.

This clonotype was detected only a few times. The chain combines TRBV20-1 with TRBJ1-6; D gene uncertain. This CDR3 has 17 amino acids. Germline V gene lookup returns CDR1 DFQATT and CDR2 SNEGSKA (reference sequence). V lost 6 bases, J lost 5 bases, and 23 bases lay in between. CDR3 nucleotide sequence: TGCAGTGCAGTGCGAGAGAGCCGAGGTACCCATAATTCACCCCTCCACTTT. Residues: CSAVRESRGTHNSPLHF.

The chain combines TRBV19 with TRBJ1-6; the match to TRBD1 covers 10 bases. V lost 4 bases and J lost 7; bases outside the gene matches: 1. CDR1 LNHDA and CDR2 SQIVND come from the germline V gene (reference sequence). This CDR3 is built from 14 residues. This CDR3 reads CASSRDRGNSPLHF. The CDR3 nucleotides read TGTGCCAGTAGTAGGGACAGGGGAAATTCACCCCTCCACTTT.

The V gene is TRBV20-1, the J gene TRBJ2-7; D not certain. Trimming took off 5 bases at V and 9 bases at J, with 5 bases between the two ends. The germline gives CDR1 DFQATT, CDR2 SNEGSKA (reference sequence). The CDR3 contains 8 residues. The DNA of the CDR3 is TGCAGTGCTTTTGGGCAGTACTTC. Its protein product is CSAFGQYF.